The clone carrying this T cell receptor (beta chain) came up a few times. Treatment given: oral pan-JAK inhibitor, 5-10 mg twice daily. Trimming cost V 4 bases and J 3 bases, with 13 bases left between them. CDR3 length: 14 residues. The germline V gene encodes CDR1 SGDLS and CDR2 YYNGEE. The data derive from a study of CD8+ T cells in alopecia areata. Reverse transcription of extracted RNA yielded cDNA, which provided the sequencing template. Libraries were prepared by immunoSEQ multiplex PCR; TCRdb keeps only in-frame clonotypes and omits some of them. The sample holds a few hundred thousand clones, roughly 40% seen once.

Sequencing was performed on CD4+ T cells sorted from blood, taken at approximately week 36, from a patient treated with tofacitinib. This chain joins TRBV9 and TRBJ1-2; D is ambiguous. This clonotype was obtained from a human donor with alopecia areata. The CDR3 nucleotides read TGTGCCAGCAGCCCCCGGGCGGTGGACTATGGCTACACCTTC. Protein product: CASSPRAVDYGYTF.